The 25 T cell receptor beta chains below all came from one sample that was sequenced in a study of blood T cell repertoires in COVID-19. This table comes from immunoSEQ multiplex PCR, and its TCRdb copy is limited to in-frame clones, with some not included. The sample has roughly 240,000 clones; about 90% are singletons. Material for sequencing was peripheral blood. These receptors all stem from a woman in her 30s who had recovered from COVID-19.

The gene calls are TRBV5-1 and TRBJ1-2; 9 nucleotides agree with TRBD1. Germline CDR1 is SGHRS and CDR2 is YFSETQ. The junction had 7 bases not matched to a gene; V was cut back by 2 bases and J by 8 bases. The CDR3 runs to 14 residues. CDR3 protein: CASSLLQGAQGYTF. DNA for the CDR3: TGCGCCAGCAGCTTACTACAGGGGGCGCAGGGCTACACCTTC.

J is TRBJ2-1 and V is TRBV7-3, with TRBD1 as a possible D gene (6 bases). Trimming stripped 7 bases from V and 1 base from J, with 14 bases between. The CDR3 consists of 15 residues. Germline CDR1 reads SGHTA; CDR2 reads FQGTGA. The CDR3 DNA sequence: TGTGCCAGCACCTTGGACAGCGGATCCTACAATGAGCAGTTCTTC. Its translation is CASTLDSGSYNEQFF.

This sequence joins TRBV11-3 and TRBJ1-5, with TRBD1 matching over 8 bases. Per the germline V gene, CDR1 is SGHNT and CDR2 is YENEEA. The CDR3 loop spans 16 amino acids. V gave up 7 bases and J gave up 4 bases; unmatched junction bases: 12. The CDR3 spells CASTLSRDRLNQPQHF. In nucleotides, the CDR3 is TGTGCCAGCACCCTTTCCCGGGACAGGCTGAATCAGCCCCAGCATTTT.

The chain links TRBV19 to TRBJ2-1, with no clear D. Germline values: CDR1 LNHDA, CDR2 SQIVND (reference sequence). This CDR3 has 15 amino acids. Trimming stripped 2 bases from V and 5 bases from J, with 13 bases between. The DNA for the CDR3 is TGTGCCAGTAGTATAACTTATCCAAAGAACAATGAGCAGTTCTTC. It yields the protein CASSITYPKNNEQFF.

In DNA form, the CDR3 reads TGCGCCAGCCAACCTCTAGCGGGAGAGGAGGGTGAGCAGTTCTTC. This gives the protein CASQPLAGEEGEQFF. V is TRBV5-1 and J is TRBJ2-1, with 10 bases that match TRBD2. Germline values: CDR1 SGHRS, CDR2 YFSETQ. CDR3 length equals 15 residues. Unmatched junction bases numbered 13, after V lost 7 bases and J lost 9 bases.

The chain couples TRBV5-4 to TRBJ2-2, with TRBD1 identical over 9 bases. The CDR3 extends over 17 amino acids. Per the germline V gene, CDR1 is SGHNT and CDR2 is YYREEE (reference sequence). With 4 bases clipped from V and 4 bases from J, the junction kept 11 bases outside the gene matches. As DNA, the CDR3 is TGTGCCAGCAGCCCGAAACAGGACAGGGGCCGCACCGGGGAGCTGTTTTTT. Translating gives CASSPKQDRGRTGELFF.

This rearrangement joins TRBV5-4 to TRBJ2-5, with 7 positions matching TRBD2. The V segment lost 0 bases and the J segment 1 base; nucleotides outside the gene matches: 12. The V gene's germline CDR1 is SGHNT and CDR2 YYREEE (reference sequence). The CDR3 runs 18 residues. The CDR3 region is CASSLESWGLTTQETQYF. In DNA form, the CDR3 reads TGTGCCAGCAGCTTGGAATCCTGGGGACTAACTACCCAAGAGACCCAGTACTTC.

The gene calls are TRBV12-1 and TRBJ2-3; the DNA was not compared with TRBD2, the D call given in the table. TRBV12-1 is a known pseudogene. The CDR3 sequence is 15 residues long. The CDR3: CASSPRGGEADTQYF. The CDR3 DNA follows: TGTGCCAGCAGCCCGAGGGGGGGGGAAGCAGATACGCAGTATTTT.

The chain couples TRBV18 to TRBJ1-2, with D perhaps matching TRBD1 (5 bases). The ends were cut back, 1 base at V and 2 bases at J, with 11 bases in the middle. The CDR3 length is 15 residues. Germline V gene lookup returns CDR1 KGHSH and CDR2 LQKENI. This CDR3 reads CASSPQTELNYGYTF. The CDR3 coding sequence is TGTGCCAGCTCACCACAGACAGAGCTGAACTATGGCTACACCTTC.

J is TRBJ2-5 and V is TRBV4-1; 8 nucleotides agree with TRBD1. This CDR3 has 15 residues. V dropped 4 bases and J dropped 2; count of bases not matched to a gene: 6. Looked up from germline, CDR1 is MGHRA and CDR2 is YSYEKL. CDR3 coding DNA: TGCGCCAGCAGCCCCGACAGGGGCGAACAAGAGACCCAGTACTTC. Protein sequence: CASSPDRGEQETQYF.

CDR3 sequence: CASSYSSGEYNEQFF. The CDR3 DNA follows: TGTGCCAGCAGTTACTCTTCGGGGGAATACAATGAGCAGTTCTTC. This chain links TRBV6-5 with TRBJ2-1, with D possibly matching TRBD2 (6 bases). This CDR3 comprises 15 residues. The germline V gene has CDR1 MNHEY and CDR2 SVGAGI. Trimming stripped 0 bases from V and 4 bases from J, with 10 bases between.

The chain combines TRBV5-6 with TRBJ2-6, with 8 bases aligning to TRBD1. This CDR3 is built from 17 residues. Germline CDR1 and CDR2: SGHDT and YYEEEE. The V and J ends lost 4 bases and 1 base, in that order; junction bases with no gene match: 7. Written as DNA, the CDR3 is TGTGCCAGCAGCGGGGCAGGGGGCCTTTCTGGGGCCAACGTCCTGACTTTC. It yields the protein CASSGAGGLSGANVLTF.

The chain joins TRBV6-5 to TRBJ1-3, with 9 bases matching TRBD1. Germline V CDR1 and CDR2: MNHEY, SVGAGI. CDR3 size: 15 residues. The ends lost 6 bases at V and 4 bases at J; junction bases unmatched: 7. The CDR3: CASRDRGQSGNTIYF. The DNA for the CDR3 is TGTGCCAGCAGGGACAGGGGACAGTCAGGAAACACCATATATTTT.

V gene TRBV19 combines with J gene TRBJ1-2, with 9 positions matching TRBD1. With V trimmed by 4 bases and J by 5 bases, 8 bases remained unmatched. Germline V gene sequence: CDR1 LNHDA, CDR2 SQIVND (reference sequence). The CDR3 spans 15 residues. The CDR3: CASSNAGTGSYGYTF. The CDR3 coding sequence is TGTGCCAGTAGTAACGCCGGGACAGGGAGTTATGGCTACACCTTC.

The gene calls are TRBV7-9 and TRBJ1-2; D not certain. The germline V gene encodes CDR1 SEHNR and CDR2 FQNEAQ (reference sequence). V dropped 5 bases and J dropped 0 bases, with 4 bases sitting between them. The CDR3 is 12 residues long. DNA for the CDR3: TGTGCCAGCAGCACTTCTAACTATGGCTACACCTTC. Its protein is CASSTSNYGYTF.

This clone appeared once. The CDR3 coding sequence is TGTGCCAGCAGCTTGACAGGGCCGAATTCACCCCTCCACTTT. It encodes CASSLTGPNSPLHF. The chain has TRBV7-3 and TRBJ1-6, with 7 bases identical to TRBD1. Germline V lookup: CDR1 SGHTA, CDR2 FQGTGA. The CDR3 is 14 residues long. Trimming removed 3 bases from V and 7 bases from J; junction bases left unmatched: 3.

This sequence joins TRBV19 and TRBJ1-3; 9 bases agree with TRBD1. The CDR3 sequence is 13 residues long. Germline CDR1 reads LNHDA; CDR2 reads SQIVND (reference sequence). CDR3 region: CYLQGARGNTIYF. In DNA, the CDR3 is TGTTACCTACAGGGGGCGCGAGGAAACACCATATATTTT.

This chain links TRBV7-2 with TRBJ1-4; no definite D call. The CDR3 is 15 amino acids. Per the germline V gene, CDR1 is SGHTA and CDR2 is FQGNSA. Trimming removed 6 bases from V and 5 bases from J, with 16 bases in between. DNA for the CDR3: TGTGCCAGCAGATCAGTATCATTAGCAAATGAAAAACTGTTTTTT. Translated: CASRSVSLANEKLFF.

The rearrangement uses TRBV7-9 and TRBJ1-4; D uncertain. The germline CDR1 and CDR2 sequences are SEHNR and FQNEAQ (reference sequence). Trimming cost V 1 base and J 6 bases, with 3 bases left between them. The CDR3 spans 12 residues. Here the CDR3 DNA reads TGTGCCAGCAGCTTAGACTATGAAAAACTGTTTTTT. Its protein is CASSLDYEKLFF.

The chain joins TRBV6-5 to TRBJ2-7, with a weak D call TRBD2 (6 bases). The CDR3 length is 14 residues. In germline, CDR1 is MNHEY, CDR2 SVGAGI. With 1 base removed from V and 6 bases from J, the gap between germline ends came to 13 bases. The DNA of the CDR3 is TGTGCCAGCAGTTACTGGGGCAGGGACTCCGAGCAGTACTTC. It encodes CASSYWGRDSEQYF.

V gene TRBV12-3 or TRBV12-4 combines with J gene TRBJ1-5, with D possibly matching TRBD1 (6 bases). CDR3 length equals 13 residues. The V and J ends lost 6 bases and 4 bases respectively, with 10 bases between them. The CDR3 region is CASSWGTNQPQHF. The CDR3 DNA reads TGTGCCAGCAGCTGGGGGACAAATCAGCCCCAGCATTTT.

The chain combines TRBV3-1 (or the pseudogene TRBV3-2) with TRBJ2-7; 12 nucleotides line up with TRBD1. The trim removed 4 bases at V and 7 bases at J, leaving 8 bases unmatched. CDR3 length equals 15 residues. CDR1 is LGHDT and CDR2 is YNNKEL in the germline V gene (reference sequence). CDR3 bases: TGTGCCAGCAGCCTCCGGGACAGGGGGCGAGGGGAGCAGTACTTC. Translated, it gives CASSLRDRGRGEQYF.

The V and J genes are TRBV2 and TRBJ1-4; the D gene is possibly TRBD1 (6 bases). This CDR3 is built from 13 residues. Germline V CDR1 and CDR2: SNHLY, FYNNEI. V was clipped by 11 bases and J by 6 bases, with 16 bases between them. In DNA form, the CDR3 reads TGTGCCTGCCACACAGGGTATGATGAAAAACTGTTTTTT. Its translation: CACHTGYDEKLFF.

This clone was seen a handful of times. This chain's CDR3 is CASSLTGDAGNTIYF. CDR3 nucleotide sequence: TGTGCCAGTTCACTTACAGGGGACGCTGGAAACACCATATATTTT. The rearrangement joins TRBV19 to TRBJ1-3; 7 bases line up with TRBD1. In germline, CDR1 is LNHDA, CDR2 SQIVND (reference sequence). The junction had 9 bases not matched to a gene; V was cut back by 8 bases and J by 2 bases. CDR3 length: 15 amino acids. Full variable domain (rest looked up from reference TRBV19 and TRBJ1-3): DGGITQSPKYLFRKEGQNVTLSCEQNLNHDAMYWYRQDPGQGLRLIYYSQIVNDFQKGDIAEGYSVSREKKESFPLTVTSAQKNPTAFYLCASSLTGDAGNTIYFGEGSWLTVV.

Worth noting for this clone: This may stem from a read error, because a much larger clone lies one nucleotide away. J is TRBJ2-3 and V is TRBV5-6, with 7 positions matching TRBD1. J lost 1 base, V lost 3 bases, and 2 bases had no gene match. The CDR3 has 14 residues. The germline V gene encodes CDR1 SGHDT and CDR2 YYEEEE. The CDR3 DNA sequence: TGTGCCAGCAGCTCCGGGACAGGCACAGATACGCAGTATTTT. This gives the protein CASSSGTGTDTQYF.